The 5 T cell receptor beta chains below come from one sample, sequenced in a study of blood T cell repertoires in COVID-19 (dated by TCRdb to 2018 to 2020). Libraries were prepared through the immunoSEQ multiplex PCR assay. As stored in TCRdb, this immuneACCESS dataset retains in-frame rearrangements with V and J assigned. A fraction of the clones does not appear; measured against another copy, unresolved V genes explain less than half of the discrepancy, and the remainder lacks a known reason. Recorded for this sample are about 110,000 clones; about 80% of them occurred a single time. More than 3.5% of the sample lies in the top ten. Sequenced sample: peripheral blood. The receptors come from an elderly woman with acute or convalescent COVID-19.

The chain recombines TRBV28 with TRBJ1-4, with unresolved D. The germline V gene encodes CDR1 MDHEN and CDR2 SYDVKM. The CDR3 has 14 amino acids. The V and J ends lost 4 bases and 0 bases respectively, with 6 bases between them. CDR3 residues: CASSSPATNEKLFF. In DNA, the CDR3 is TGTGCCAGCAGTTCCCCAGCAACTAATGAAAAACTGTTTTTT.

The rearrangement links TRBV30 to TRBJ2-7; TRBD1 matches at 7 bases. The trim removed 5 bases at V and 4 bases at J, leaving 5 bases unmatched. The V gene's germline CDR1 is GTSNPN and CDR2 SVGIG (reference sequence). This CDR3 has 12 amino acids. As DNA, the CDR3 is TGTGCCTGGGCCGGGACAGTGTACGAGCAGTACTTC. Translating it yields CAWAGTVYEQYF.

The J gene is TRBJ2-7, the V gene TRBV7-2; 16 bases align to TRBD2. The V gene's germline CDR1 is SGHTA and CDR2 FQGNSA. This CDR3 has 18 residues. After removal of 3 bases from V and 4 bases from J, the junction contained 9 bases not matched to a gene. The CDR3 loop reads CASSLEPGLAGGPYEQYF. DNA for the CDR3: TGTGCCAGCAGCTTGGAGCCGGGACTAGCGGGAGGGCCGTACGAGCAGTACTTC.

The chain joins TRBV10-3 to TRBJ2-1, with 9 bases matching TRBD1. V gave up 10 bases and J gave up 2 bases; unmatched junction bases: 6. There are 14 residues in the CDR3. Germline CDR1 is ENHRY and CDR2 is SYGVKD. The CDR3 nucleotides are TGTGCCACCCAGGGACAGGGAACCTACAATGAGCAGTTCTTC. Translated: CATQGQGTYNEQFF.

This clone was counted a single time. This chain joins TRBV5-1 and TRBJ1-4, with D unclear. Germline CDR1 SGHRS, CDR2 YFSETQ. The germline V and J ends were trimmed by 4 bases and 0 bases, with 10 bases remaining between them. CDR3 size: 15 residues. The CDR3, as DNA: TGCGCCAGCAGCGCCCCAGAAACAACTAATGAAAAACTGTTTTTT. Translated: CASSAPETTNEKLFF.